The rows below give T cell receptor beta chains drawn from one sample of a study of blood T cell repertoires in COVID-19. Only in-frame clones appear in the TCRdb table, and some are missing; sequencing was by immunoSEQ multiplex PCR. The sample shows about 100,000 clones, about 90% of them seen only once. Sequencing input: peripheral blood. These receptors were taken from a woman aged 45-65 years with COVID-19, enrolled during active disease. Both conserved end residues are part of each CDR3. Fields, in order: J gene, CDR3 length, clone size, V gene, CDR3 protein. The size field is filled for only some rows; it gives once, few, many or a size class.

TRBJ2-7,15,-,TRBV4-1,CASSPQGTVSDEQYF
TRBJ1-4,15,-,TRBV6-5,CASSRGTGAPEKLFF
TRBJ2-2,15,-,TRBV3-1/TRBV3-2,CASSQVVQGSGELFF
TRBJ1-5,12,-,TRBV7-9,CASSLAEGTQHF
TRBJ2-1,15,-,TRBV6-5,CASNRVAGAYNEQFF
TRBJ1-4,13,-,TRBV3-1/TRBV3-2,CASSPDRVEKLFF
TRBJ1-1,13,-,TRBV29-1,CSVEDRLNTEAFF
TRBJ2-3,13,-,TRBV7-3,CASSFRDSDTQYF
TRBJ2-1,17,-,TRBV15,CATSRTQQGAGNNEQFF
TRBJ2-4,14,-,TRBV9,CASSLSYAKNIQYF
TRBJ2-7,15,-,TRBV9,CASSASTGGPYEQYF
TRBJ2-4,13,-,TRBV29-1,CSVNFGTGGAEYF
TRBJ2-7,17,-,TRBV19,CASSSRAGAVGGYEQYF
TRBJ1-2,13,-,TRBV3-1/TRBV3-2,CASSPGHNYGYTF
TRBJ1-2,13,-,TRBV30,CAWSSPGSRGYTF
TRBJ2-3,15,-,TRBV15,CATSRSTDSTDTQYF
TRBJ2-3,16,-,TRBV3-1/TRBV3-2,CASSQEEALGADTQYF
TRBJ2-2,16,-,TRBV7-3,CASSLRAGGSPGELFF
TRBJ2-1,18,-,TRBV7-9,CASSSRIQQGTGSNEQFF
TRBJ2-1,13,once,TRBV7-2,CASSFRGNNEQFF
TRBJ2-3,14,-,TRBV9,CASSEQVVTDTQYF
TRBJ2-7,13,-,TRBV2,CASIGDRAYEQYF
TRBJ2-3,17,-,TRBV4-2,CASSQDQAGPSTDTQYF
TRBJ2-6,17,-,TRBV3-1/TRBV3-2,CASSPRQEPSGANVLTF
TRBJ2-7,15,-,TRBV4-1,CASSQVEAGGREQYF
TRBJ2-6,15,-,TRBV19,CASRAGGFGANVLTF
TRBJ1-3,15,-,TRBV11-3,CASSGGQIGGNTIYF
TRBJ2-5,15,-,TRBV30,CAWSGPGGGTETQYF
TRBJ2-5,12,-,TRBV7-6,CASKGNQETQYF
TRBJ1-5,17,-,TRBV6-2/TRBV6-3,CASSRRDREEGNQPQHF
TRBJ1-6,16,once,TRBV4-1,CASSQAPGGLWSPLHF
TRBJ1-5,13,-,TRBV10-2,CASSDPENQPQHF
TRBJ2-7,15,-,TRBV6-5,CASRNRGQGAYEQYF
TRBJ1-1,14,-,TRBV7-2,CASSLVVGGREAFF
TRBJ2-1,16,-,TRBV28,CASSFPGGGARNEQFF
TRBJ2-1,14,-,TRBV24-1,CATSDQGSYNEQFF
TRBJ1-1,14,-,TRBV27,CASSFGTGATEAFF
TRBJ2-3,17,-,TRBV5-1,CASSLAGTSGGADTQYF
TRBJ2-7,14,once,TRBV6-5,CASRPGGGRYEQYF
TRBJ2-3,14,once,TRBV9,CASSVGGTTDTQYF
TRBJ1-1,14,-,TRBV6-6,CASSYGQGANEAFF